This T cell receptor (beta chain) is drawn from a study of T cell responses to AZD1222 COVID-19 vaccine. Findings and limits, study-wide: Sampling captured repertoires only after the peak T cell response.

Sequencing was performed with immunoSEQ multiplex PCR; in TCRdb, only in-frame clones are kept and a portion is missing. The data hold 70,000 to 95,000 clones, with approximately 90% observed a single time. On this clone: Its antigen is undetermined.

V gave up 3 bases and J gave up 2 bases; unmatched junction bases: 7. The germline V gene encodes CDR1 MNHNS and CDR2 SASEGT. The CDR3 spans 16 residues. This TCR was recovered from an adult who received the AZD1222 COVID-19 vaccine. The specimen comprised peripheral blood, sampled 28 days after the second AZD1222 dose. J is TRBJ1-5 and V is TRBV6-1, with 7 bases fitting TRBD1. CDR3 sequence reads: CASSDAHRGGNQPQHF. In DNA form, the CDR3 reads TGTGCCAGCAGTGATGCACACAGGGGCGGCAATCAGCCCCAGCATTTT.